These 13 T cell receptor beta chains were sequenced from one sample in a study of blood T cell repertoires in COVID-19. The assay was immunoSEQ multiplex PCR, and TCRdb's table has in-frame clones only and misses some. In the table there are about 150,000 clones, 80% to 90% of which are singletons. Source material: peripheral blood. The receptor set was obtained from a man between 18 and 29 years old with COVID-19, enrolled during active disease.

The J gene is TRBJ2-7, the V gene TRBV27; possibly TRBD1 for D (5 bases). Germline CDR1 is MNHEY and CDR2 is SMNVEV (reference sequence). V was cut by 6 bases and J by 3 bases, with 12 bases left in between. The length of the CDR3 is 13 residues. The CDR3 DNA is TGTGCCAGCAGGGGGCCTCCACGCTACGAGCAGTACTTC. As protein: CASRGPPRYEQYF.

The V and J genes are TRBV5-1 and TRBJ1-1, with D possibly matching TRBD1 (5 bases). This CDR3 has 12 residues. CDR1 SGHRS and CDR2 YFSETQ come from the germline V gene. Trimming left V 5 bases short and J 3 bases short, with 8 bases between. CDR3 sequence: CASRWGDTEAFF. CDR3 sequence (DNA): TGCGCCAGCAGGTGGGGGGACACTGAAGCTTTCTTT.

The rearrangement uses TRBV7-2 and TRBJ2-7; D may be TRBD1 (6 bases). Germline CDR1 is SGHTA and CDR2 is FQGNSA. The CDR3 spans 14 residues. V lost 4 bases and J lost 3, with 13 bases in between. CDR3 nucleotide sequence: TGTGCCAGCAGCTCAGAAGCCAGGGGCTACGAGCAGTACTTC. Its protein is CASSSEARGYEQYF.

The rearrangement uses TRBV5-5 and TRBJ2-4, with unresolved D. The CDR3 is made up of 12 amino acids. Between the trimmed V and J ends, which lost 1 base and 7 bases, there was a span of 6 bases. Germline loops: CDR1 SGHKS, CDR2 YYEKEE (reference sequence). For the CDR3, the DNA is TGTGCCAGCAGCTTGACCGGGAACATTCAGTACTTC. It is translated as CASSLTGNIQYF.

V gene TRBV13 combines with J gene TRBJ2-7, with 11 nucleotides matching TRBD1. The CDR3 has 15 amino acids. The V segment lost 6 bases and the J segment 6 bases; nucleotides outside the gene matches: 10. Germline V gene lookup returns CDR1 PRHDT and CDR2 FYEKMQ (reference sequence). The CDR3 sequence: CASSFNLGQGGEQYF. The CDR3 region has the DNA TGTGCCAGCAGTTTCAACCTGGGACAGGGGGGCGAGCAGTACTTC.

This clone was detected only once. This sample also contains other DNA sequences that code for the same CDR3. This chain uses TRBV9 with TRBJ2-3, with 10 bases identical to TRBD2. The CDR3 spans 15 residues. Losses at the gene ends were 4 bases for V and 3 bases for J; bases not matched to a gene: 5. Germline lookup yields CDR1 SGDLS and CDR2 YYNGEE. DNA of the CDR3: TGTGCCAGCAGCCTAGGACTAGCGGTAACAGATACGCAGTATTTT. This sequence encodes CASSLGLAVTDTQYF.

This sequence joins TRBV5-8 and TRBJ2-5; 13 nucleotides match TRBD2. Germline-derived CDR1 and CDR2 are SGHTS and YDEGEE. V shed 4 bases, J shed 5 bases, and the junction held 5 bases outside the gene matches. CDR3 length: 15 residues. CDR3 nucleotide sequence: TGTGCCAGCAGCGCTGGACTAGCGGGAGAGGAGACCCAGTACTTC. This codes for CASSAGLAGEETQYF.

In the case of this clone: Other DNA sequences in this sample translate to the same CDR3. This chain uses TRBV5-1 with TRBJ1-1; a weak D match, TRBD1 (6 bases). This CDR3 spans 14 amino acids. Germline V lookup: CDR1 SGHRS, CDR2 YFSETQ. Trimming cost V 0 bases and J 1 base, with 7 bases left between them. The DNA of the CDR3 is TGCGCCAGCAGCTTGGGGGACACGAACACTGAAGCTTTCTTT. Translation: CASSLGDTNTEAFF. Supplemented by reference TRBV5-1 and TRBJ1-1, the full variable domain reads KAGVTQTPRYLIKTRGQQVTLSCSPISGHRSVSWYQQTPGQGLQFLFEYFSETQRNKGNFPGRFSGRQFSNSRSEMNVSTLELGDSALYLCASSLGDTNTEAFFGQGTRLTVV.

The V gene is TRBV18, the J gene TRBJ2-7, with 7 positions matching TRBD1. Germline CDR1 is KGHSH and CDR2 is LQKENI. The ends lost 2 bases at V and 7 bases at J; junction bases unmatched: 8. The CDR3 sequence is 14 residues long. DNA of the CDR3: TGTGCCAGCTCACCAGGGGGACAGATGTGGGAGCAGTACTTC. Its translation: CASSPGGQMWEQYF.

The V gene is TRBV14, the J gene TRBJ1-4, with unresolved D. There are 11 residues in the CDR3. The germline CDR1 and CDR2 sequences are SGHDN and FVKESK. The V and J ends lost 3 bases and 11 bases respectively, with 7 bases between them. CDR3 DNA: TGTGCCAGCAGCCAGAAAAGCAAACTGTTTTTT. It yields the protein CASSQKSKLFF.

The CDR3 protein is CASSQEINRGGDSTDTQYF. The CDR3 nucleotides are TGCGCCAGCAGCCAAGAAATAAACAGGGGGGGAGATTCCACAGATACGCAGTATTTT. The chain is built from TRBV4-1 and TRBJ2-3; perhaps TRBD1 as D (8 bases). Germline V gene data show CDR1 as MGHRA and CDR2 as YSYEKL. Trimming cost V 0 bases and J 2 bases, with 21 bases left between them. The CDR3 is 19 residues long.

This clone was counted once. V usage is TRBV28 and J usage is TRBJ2-7, with D possibly being TRBD1 (6 bases). Germline CDR1 MDHEN, CDR2 SYDVKM. The CDR3 consists of 13 residues. V shed 5 bases and J shed 6 bases, with 14 bases lying between them. The CDR3 reads CASSQTGWTEQYF. Here the CDR3 DNA reads TGTGCCAGCAGTCAGACAGGTTGGACCGAGCAGTACTTC.

V gene TRBV7-2 combines with J gene TRBJ2-7; 8 bases match TRBD2. Per the germline V gene, CDR1 is SGHTA and CDR2 is FQGNSA. V dropped 5 bases and J dropped 4; count of bases not matched to a gene: 16. The CDR3 is 17 residues long. The CDR3 DNA follows: TGTGCCAGCAGCCGCCGGGGGGGTCAGGGCGGATATTACGAGCAGTACTTC. Translated: CASSRRGGQGGYYEQYF.